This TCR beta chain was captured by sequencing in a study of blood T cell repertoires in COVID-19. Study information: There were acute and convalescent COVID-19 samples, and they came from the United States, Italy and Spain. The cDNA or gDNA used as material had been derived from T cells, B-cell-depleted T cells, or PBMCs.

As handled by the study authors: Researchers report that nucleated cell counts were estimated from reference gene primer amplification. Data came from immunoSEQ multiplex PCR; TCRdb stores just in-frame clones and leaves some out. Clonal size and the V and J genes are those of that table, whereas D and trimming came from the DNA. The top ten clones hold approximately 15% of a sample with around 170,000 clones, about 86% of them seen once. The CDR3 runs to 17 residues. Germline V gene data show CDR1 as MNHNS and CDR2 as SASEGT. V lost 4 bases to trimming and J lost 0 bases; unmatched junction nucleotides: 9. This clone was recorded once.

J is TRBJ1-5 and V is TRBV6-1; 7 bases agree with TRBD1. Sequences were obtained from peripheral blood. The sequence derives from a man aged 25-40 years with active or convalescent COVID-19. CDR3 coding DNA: TGTGCCAGCAGTGGACGACAGGGAGAGAATAGCAATCAGCCCCAGCATTTT. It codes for CASSGRQGENSNQPQHF.